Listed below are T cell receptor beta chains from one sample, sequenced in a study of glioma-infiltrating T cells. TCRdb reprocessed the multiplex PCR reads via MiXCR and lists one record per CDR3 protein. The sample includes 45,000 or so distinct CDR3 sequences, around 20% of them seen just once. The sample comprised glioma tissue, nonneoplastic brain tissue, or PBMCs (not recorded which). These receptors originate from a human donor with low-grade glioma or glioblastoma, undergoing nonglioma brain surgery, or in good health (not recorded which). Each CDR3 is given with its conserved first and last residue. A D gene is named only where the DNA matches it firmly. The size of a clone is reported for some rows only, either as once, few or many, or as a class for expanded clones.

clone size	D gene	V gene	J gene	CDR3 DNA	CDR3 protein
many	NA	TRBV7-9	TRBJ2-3	TGTGCCAGCAGCTTAACTAGCACAGGGGCAGATACGCAGTATTTT	CASSLTSTGADTQYF
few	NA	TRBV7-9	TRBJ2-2	TGTGCCAGCAGCCATACCCGGGGCACCGGGGAGCTGTTTTTT	CASSHTRGTGELFF
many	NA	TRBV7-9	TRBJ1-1	TGTGCCAGCAGGCCGGGGGTTGCCACTGAAGCTTTCTTT	CASRPGVATEAFF
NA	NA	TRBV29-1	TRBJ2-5	TGCAGCGTTGGTCACAGCAAAGAGACCCAGTACTTC	CSVGHSKETQYF
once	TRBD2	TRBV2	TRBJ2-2	TGTGCCAGCACCCGGACTAGCGGGAGGCTAACCGGGGAGCTGTTTTTT	CASTRTSGRLTGELFF
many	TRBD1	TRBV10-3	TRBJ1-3	TGTGCCACCGTTGACCGGGACAGGGGAAACACCATATATTTT	CATVDRDRGNTIYF
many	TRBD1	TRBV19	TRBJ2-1	TGTGCCAGTGGGCCCGGGGAAGGGACAGGGGTGAATCGGCAGTTCTTC	CASGPGEGTGVNRQFF
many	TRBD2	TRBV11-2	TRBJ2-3	TGTGCCAGCAGCTTAGCTGGGGGACTAAGTCATACAGATACGCAGTATTTT	CASSLAGGLSHTDTQYF
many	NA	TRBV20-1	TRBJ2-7	TGCAGTGCTAGAGATAACCTGGGAAGCTCCTACGAGCAGTACTTC	CSARDNLGSSYEQYF
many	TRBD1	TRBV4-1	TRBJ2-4	TGCGCCAGCAGCCACCGGACAGGGGAGAACCTAGCCAAAAACATTCAGTACTTC	CASSHRTGENLAKNIQYF
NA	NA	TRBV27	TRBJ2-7	TGTGCCGGCAGAGGAACAGGGTCGAACGAGCAGTACTTC	CAGRGTGSNEQYF
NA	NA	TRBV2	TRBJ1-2	TGTGCCAGCAGGGTGGACAGTTATGGCTACACCTTC	CASRVDSYGYTF
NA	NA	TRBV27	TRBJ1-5	TGTGCCAGCAGTTCTGGACAAAGGAGTAAGCCCCAGCATTTT	CASSSGQRSKPQHF
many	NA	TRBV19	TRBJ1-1	TGTGCCAGTAGTCATACAAGGTGGGTTGAAGCTTTCTTT	CASSHTRWVEAFF
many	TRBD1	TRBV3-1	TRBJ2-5	TGTGCCAGCAGCCAAGGGACAGGGGCAGGAGAGACCCAGTACTTC	CASSQGTGAGETQYF
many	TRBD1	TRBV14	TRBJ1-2	TGTGCCAGCAGCCCCTCCCGCGGACAGGGACCCTATGGCTACACCTTC	CASSPSRGQGPYGYTF
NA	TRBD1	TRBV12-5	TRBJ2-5	TGTGCTAGTGGTTCCCCCCGACAGGGCGGGTCGGCCCAGTACTTC	CASGSPRQGGSAQYF
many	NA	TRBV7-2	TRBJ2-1	TGTGCCAGCAGCCCGGACCAATACAATGAGCAGTTCTTC	CASSPDQYNEQFF
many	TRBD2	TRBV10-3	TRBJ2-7	TGTGCCCTCCGGGCGGGGGACGCCTACGAGCAGTACTTC	CALRAGDAYEQYF
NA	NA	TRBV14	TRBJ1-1	TGTGCCAGCAGGCAGTCTAGGAACACTGAAGCTTTCTTT	CASRQSRNTEAFF
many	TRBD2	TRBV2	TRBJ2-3	TGTGCCAGCAGGCTCGGGACTAGCGGAGGTACAGATACGCAGTATTTT	CASRLGTSGGTDTQYF
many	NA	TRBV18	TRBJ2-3	TGTGCCAGCTCACCACAGGCGGGGCGCACAGATACGCAGTATTTT	CASSPQAGRTDTQYF
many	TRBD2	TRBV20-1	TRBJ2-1	TGCAGTGCTAGAGATTCAGGGACTAGCGGGACCAAAGTCTTC	CSARDSGTSGTKVF
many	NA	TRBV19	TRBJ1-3	TGTGCCAGTAGTTGGAGCATTGACTCTGGAAACACCATATATTTT	CASSWSIDSGNTIYF
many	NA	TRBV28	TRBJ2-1	TGTGCCAGCAGTTCAACCATGAGACCCCTCAATGAGCAGTTCTTC	CASSSTMRPLNEQFF
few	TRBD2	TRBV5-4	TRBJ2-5	TGTGCCAGCAGGAGGGCTAGCGGGGGGCTCCAAGAGACCCAGTACTTC	CASRRASGGLQETQYF
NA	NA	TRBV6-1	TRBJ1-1	TGTGTTATCAGTGAAAGGGGGTTGGAGACTGAAGCTTTCTTT	CVISERGLETEAFF
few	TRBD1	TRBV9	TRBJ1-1	TGTGCCAGCAGCGTAGAGGACAGGGCTGCCCAGATAAGGAACACTGAAGCTTTCTTT	CASSVEDRAAQIRNTEAFF
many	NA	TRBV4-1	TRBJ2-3	TGCGCCAGCAGCCAAGACGGGACCGGCACAGATACGCAGTATTTT	CASSQDGTGTDTQYF
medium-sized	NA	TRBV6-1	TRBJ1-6	TGTGCCAGCCATTACGGGGGGCAAGATTCACCCCTCCACTTT	CASHYGGQDSPLHF
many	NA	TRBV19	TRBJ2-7	TGTGCCAGTAGTATAGAAAGAGGGGGGTCCTACGAGCAGTACTTC	CASSIERGGSYEQYF
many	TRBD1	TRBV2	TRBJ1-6	TGTGCCAGCAGGGCCACAGGGGACAATTCACCCCTCCACTTT	CASRATGDNSPLHF
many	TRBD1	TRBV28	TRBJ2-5	TGTGCCAGCAGTTTCCCGGGACAGCAAGAGACCCAGTACTTC	CASSFPGQQETQYF
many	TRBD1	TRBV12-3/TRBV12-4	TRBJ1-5	TGTGCCAGCAGCACTGGGACAGGGGATCAGCCCCAGCATTTT	CASSTGTGDQPQHF
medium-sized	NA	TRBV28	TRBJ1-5	TGTGCCAGCAGTTTAGCGCAACAGGGCAAGAGGCCCCAGCATTTT	CASSLAQQGKRPQHF
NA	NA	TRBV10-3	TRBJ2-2	TGTGCCGTCTCCCAGATACAGGGGAGGGCCGGGGAGCTGTTTTTT	CAVSQIQGRAGELFF
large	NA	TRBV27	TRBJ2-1	TGTGCCAGCAGTATGGGACCGAGCAATGAGCAGTTCTTC	CASSMGPSNEQFF
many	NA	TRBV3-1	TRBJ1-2	TGTGCCAGCAGCCTAGAACAGGGAGCGTATGGCTACACCTTC	CASSLEQGAYGYTF
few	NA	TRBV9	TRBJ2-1	TGTGCCAGCAGCGTAGGAGCGCGGCCCTCCTACAATGAGCAGTTCTTC	CASSVGARPSYNEQFF
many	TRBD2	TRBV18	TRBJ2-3	TGTGCCAGCTCACCAGGGCGGGGGGGCCGAGATACGCAGTATTTT	CASSPGRGGRDTQYF
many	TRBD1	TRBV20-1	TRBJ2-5	TGCAGTGCAAGGGACAGGGCATCTCTAGAGACCCAGTACTTC	CSARDRASLETQYF
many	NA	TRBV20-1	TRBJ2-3	TGCAGTGCTAGGGATGGGGAATGGGGCACAGATACGCAGTATTTT	CSARDGEWGTDTQYF
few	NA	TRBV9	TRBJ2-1	TGTGCCAGCAGCCCACCTAGAGGGGGTGATCAGTTCTTC	CASSPPRGGDQFF
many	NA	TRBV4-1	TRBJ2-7	TGCGCCAGCAGTCTTCAGGGACTCTCCTACGAGCAGTACTTC	CASSLQGLSYEQYF
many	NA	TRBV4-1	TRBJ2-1	TGCGCCAGCAGCTACCGGGGCGACAATGAGCAGTTCTTC	CASSYRGDNEQFF
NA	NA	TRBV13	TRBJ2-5	TGTGCCAGCAGCTTAGCGGTAGAAGAGACCCAGTACTTC	CASSLAVEETQYF
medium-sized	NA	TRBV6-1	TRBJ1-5	TGTGCCAGCAGTTTGACACAGTGGGGTCAGCCCCAGCATTTT	CASSLTQWGQPQHF
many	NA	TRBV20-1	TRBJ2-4	TGCAGTTCCCTAGGGGGGGCCGGGAACATTCAGTACTTC	CSSLGGAGNIQYF
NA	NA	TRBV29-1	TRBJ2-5	TGCAGCGTTGCGGCCTCTGGAAAGGAGACCCAGTACTTC	CSVAASGKETQYF
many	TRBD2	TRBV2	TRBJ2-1	TGTGCCAGCAGTGAGAGTAGCGGGATCAATGAGCAGTTCTTC	CASSESSGINEQFF
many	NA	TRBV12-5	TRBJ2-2	TGTGCTAGTGGTCAACTGAACACCGGGGAGCTGTTTTTT	CASGQLNTGELFF
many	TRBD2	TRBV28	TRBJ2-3	TGTGCCAGCAGTTTGGCAGCGGGACTAGCAGATACGCAGTATTTT	CASSLAAGLADTQYF
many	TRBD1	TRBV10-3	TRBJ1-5	TGTGCCATCAGTGAGGCGATCGGGACAGGTAATCAGCCCCAGCATTTT	CAISEAIGTGNQPQHF